These 24 T cell receptor gamma chains originate from one sample sequenced in a study of Vδ1+ human thymocytes. Study-wide findings and caveats: Thymic TRG and TRD repertoires appeared highly polyclonal.

These TCRs are of unknown antigen specificity. The template was reverse-transcribed extracted RNA. CDR3 amplicons came from multiplex PCR with pooled V-gene forward and constant-region reverse primers. TCRdb re-called clones from the multiplex PCR reads using CATT. Of 20,000 to 25,000 gamma-chain clones listed, roughly an eighth are singletons. Sequencing used Vdelta1+ gamma-delta thymocytes from the thymus. This sample's subset: FACS-sorted CD3+ TCRalphabeta- TCRVdelta1+ TCRVdelta2- thymocytes. The receptor set was obtained from a child younger than two who had congenital heart surgery.

This clone was picked up a small number of times. Additional DNA sequences in this sample encode the identical CDR3. V and J are TRGV4 and TRGJ1 or TRGJ2. The trim removed 1 base at V and 8 bases at J, leaving 2 bases unmatched. The CDR3 consists of 11 residues. Per the germline V gene, CDR1 is EGSTGY and CDR2 is YDSYTSSV. Here the CDR3 reads CATWDGHKKLF. CDR3 bases: TGTGCCACCTGGGATGGTCATAAGAAACTCTTT.

The gene calls are TRGV9 and TRGJP2. J was trimmed by 3 bases and V by 2 bases; bases with no gene match: 6. CDR3 length equals 15 residues. Germline V gene data show CDR1 as GITISATS and CDR2 as ISYDGTV (reference sequence). The CDR3 protein is CALWEADGSDWIKTF. CDR3 in DNA: TGTGCCTTGTGGGAGGCTGACGGTAGTGATTGGATCAAGACGTTT.

This chain uses TRGV9 with TRGJ1 or TRGJ2. From germline, CDR1 is GITISATS and CDR2 ISYDGTV (reference sequence). With 3 bases clipped from V and 4 bases from J, the junction kept 18 bases outside the gene matches. This CDR3 comprises 17 residues. As DNA, the CDR3 is TGTGCCTTGTGGGAGCCTGGTAACCACCCCCTATATTATAAGAAACTCTTT. Protein: CALWEPGNHPLYYKKLF.

The chain carries TRGV4 and TRGJP2. Trimming cost V 3 bases and J 3 bases; bases outside gene matches: 7. Germline V gives CDR1 EGSTGY, CDR2 YDSYTSSV. The CDR3 contains 15 residues. The DNA of the CDR3 is TGTGCCACCTGGGATAAAAAGGGTAGTGATTGGATCAAGACGTTT. Its translation is CATWDKKGSDWIKTF.

The chain links TRGV2 to TRGJ1 or TRGJ2. J gave up 10 bases and V 4 bases, and 7 bases lay outside the gene matches. Germline V CDR1 and CDR2: EGSNGY, YDSYNSKV. The CDR3 length is 11 residues. The CDR3 reads CATWDMSKKLF. The CDR3 bases are TGTGCCACCTGGGATATGAGCAAGAAACTCTTT.

Only a few counts were recorded for this clone. The rearrangement links TRGV4 to TRGJ1 or TRGJ2. Germline V gene lookup returns CDR1 EGSTGY and CDR2 YDSYTSSV. The CDR3 totals 12 residues. Trimming at V came to 0 bases and at J to 9 bases, leaving 5 bases not matched to a gene. The CDR3 DNA reads as TGTGCCACCTGGGATGGGCCGGGTAAGAAACTCTTT. Translating gives CATWDGPGKKLF.

The chain employs TRGV4 and TRGJ1 or TRGJ2. J was trimmed by 0 bases and V by 0 bases; bases with no gene match: 11. Germline V gives CDR1 EGSTGY, CDR2 YDSYTSSV. This CDR3 spans 17 amino acids. The CDR3: CATWDGRKKWNYYKKLF. The DNA of the CDR3 is TGTGCCACCTGGGATGGGCGGAAGAAATGGAATTATTATAAGAAACTCTTT.

The chain has TRGV5 and TRGJ1 or TRGJ2. CDR1 VINAFY and CDR2 YDVSNSKD come from the germline V gene. V dropped 0 bases and J dropped 4; count of bases not matched to a gene: 6. The CDR3 spans 14 residues. The CDR3 DNA reads TGTGCCACCTGGGACAGGCGGGCCTATTATAAGAAACTCTTT. It encodes CATWDRRAYYKKLF.

With regard to this clone: The same CDR3 also results from other DNA sequences found in this sample. The chain carries TRGV9 and TRGJP2. The CDR3 spans 14 residues. V trimming: 0 bases; J trimming: 8 bases; junction bases outside the gene matches: 6. Per the germline V gene, CDR1 is GITISATS and CDR2 is ISYDGTV (reference sequence). CDR3: CALWEVGGDWIKTF. Here the CDR3 DNA reads TGTGCCTTGTGGGAGGTGGGGGGGGATTGGATCAAGACGTTT.

The chain joins TRGV8 to TRGJP. The germline V gene has CDR1 VENAVY and CDR2 YDSYNSRV. The length of the CDR3 is 15 residues. The junction had 5 bases not matched to a gene; V was cut back by 5 bases and J by 7 bases. The CDR3 is CATWVIELGKKIKVF. As DNA, the CDR3 is TGTGCCACCTGGGTGATCGAGTTGGGCAAAAAAATCAAGGTATTT.

The chain is built from TRGV5 and TRGJ1 or TRGJ2. CDR1 is VINAFY and CDR2 is YDVSNSKD in the germline V gene. The V gene end was trimmed by 0 bases and the J gene end by 3 bases; junction bases not matched to a gene: 5. CDR3 length equals 14 residues. The CDR3 loop reads CATWDRGGYYKKLF. CDR3 DNA sequence: TGTGCCACCTGGGACAGGGGCGGTTATTATAAGAAACTCTTT.

V gene TRGV2 combines with J gene TRGJ1 or TRGJ2. CDR3 length equals 14 residues. The germline V gene has CDR1 EGSNGY and CDR2 YDSYNSKV. The V segment lost 0 bases and the J segment 7 bases; nucleotides outside the gene matches: 9. The CDR3 DNA is TGTGCCACCTGGGACGGGCCGGGGAGATATAAGAAACTCTTT. Translation: CATWDGPGRYKKLF.

A word on this clone: Given a much more abundant clone one base away, this may be a read error. The same CDR3 also results from other DNA sequences found in this sample. The V and J genes are TRGV4 and TRGJ1 or TRGJ2. Germline trimming cut 4 bases from V and 2 bases from J; bases unmatched to any gene: 2. The CDR3 loop spans 12 amino acids. CDR1 and CDR2 (germline): EGSTGY, YDSYTSSV. This CDR3 reads CATWEYYYKKLF. Written as DNA, the CDR3 is TGTGCCACCTGGGAGTATTATTATAAGAAACTCTTT.

This clone has more than one count but fewer than ten. This rearrangement joins TRGV9 to TRGJ1 or TRGJ2. This CDR3 contains 12 residues. V shed 2 bases and J 6 bases; nucleotides not matched to a gene: 4. In germline, CDR1 is GITISATS, CDR2 ISYDGTV (reference sequence). The CDR3 DNA follows: TGTGCCTTGTGGGAGGAGGTTTATAAGAAACTCTTT. Translating gives CALWEEVYKKLF.

The V gene is TRGV8, the J gene TRGJ1 or TRGJ2. Unmatched junction bases numbered 7, after V lost 0 bases and J lost 11 bases. In germline, CDR1 is VENAVY, CDR2 YDSYNSRV. The CDR3 has 12 amino acids. This CDR3 is CATWDRRAQKLF. For the CDR3, the DNA is TGTGCCACCTGGGATAGGCGGGCTCAGAAACTCTTT.

V usage is TRGV3 and J usage is TRGJ1 or TRGJ2. The CDR3 extends over 12 amino acids. Trimming at V came to 0 bases and at J to 11 bases, leaving 7 bases not matched to a gene. Germline CDR1 is VTNTFY and CDR2 is YDVSTARD (reference sequence). The CDR3 loop is CATWDRPREKLF. CDR3 DNA: TGTGCCACCTGGGACAGGCCTAGGGAGAAACTCTTT.

The chain links TRGV9 to TRGJP. The V gene end was trimmed by 3 bases and the J gene end by 7 bases; junction bases not matched to a gene: 9. This CDR3 is 17 amino acids long. Germline assignment: CDR1 GITISATS and CDR2 ISYDGTV (reference sequence). The DNA for the CDR3 is TGTGCCTTGTGGGAGAAGGGTCGCGAGTTGGGCAAAAAAATCAAGGTATTT. It yields the protein CALWEKGRELGKKIKVF.

On this clone itself: Other DNA variants within this sample encode the same CDR3. The J gene is TRGJ1 or TRGJ2, the V gene TRGV8. The V gene's germline CDR1 is VENAVY and CDR2 YDSYNSRV. The V and J ends lost 3 bases and 7 bases, in that order; junction bases with no gene match: 6. The CDR3 extends over 12 amino acids. The CDR3 region has the DNA TGTGCCACCTGGGATCGGTTCTATAAGAAACTCTTT. It encodes CATWDRFYKKLF.

The rearrangement uses TRGV8 and TRGJP2. This CDR3 contains 15 residues. V lost 5 bases and J lost 6; bases outside the gene matches: 12. Per germline, CDR1 VENAVY and CDR2 YDSYNSRV. The CDR3 DNA reads TGTGCCACCTGGGCCCAAGATACCCGTGATTGGATCAAGACGTTT. Its protein product is CATWAQDTRDWIKTF.

This clone counts as medium-sized. Since a much larger clone is just one base distant, this may be a read error. The rearrangement links TRGV4 to TRGJ1 or TRGJ2. Germline CDR1 is EGSTGY and CDR2 is YDSYTSSV. CDR3 size: 10 residues. With 3 bases clipped from V and 8 bases from J, the junction kept 1 base outside the gene matches. The CDR3 loop is CATWDNKKLF. Here the CDR3 DNA reads TGTGCCACCTGGGATAATAAGAAACTCTTT.

This chain links TRGV2 with TRGJ1 or TRGJ2. CDR1 EGSNGY and CDR2 YDSYNSKV come from the germline V gene. This CDR3 is 13 amino acids long. The V and J ends lost 2 bases and 4 bases, in that order; junction bases with no gene match: 5. This chain's CDR3 is CATWDAGYYKKLF. CDR3 DNA: TGTGCCACCTGGGACGCGGGGTATTATAAGAAACTCTTT.

A few counts support this clone. The chain couples TRGV9 to TRGJ1 or TRGJ2. The CDR3 has 10 residues. With V trimmed by 10 bases and J by 6 bases, 6 bases remained unmatched. Germline V gives CDR1 GITISATS, CDR2 ISYDGTV (reference sequence). The CDR3 DNA reads TGTGCCTTCCCGGGTTATAAGAAACTCTTT. This gives the protein CAFPGYKKLF.

Concerning this clone: Other DNA sequences in this sample translate to the same CDR3. The chain joins TRGV8 to TRGJ1 or TRGJ2. CDR3 size: 15 residues. Trimming took 1 base from V and 0 from J; bases not matched to a gene: 6. In germline, CDR1 is VENAVY, CDR2 YDSYNSRV. The CDR3: CATWDRSLNYYKKLF. The CDR3, as DNA: TGTGCCACCTGGGATAGAAGTCTGAATTATTATAAGAAACTCTTT.

V is TRGV8 and J is TRGJP1. Germline V lookup: CDR1 VENAVY, CDR2 YDSYNSRV. V lost 5 bases to trimming and J lost 3 bases; unmatched junction nucleotides: 9. This CDR3 is 15 amino acids long. The CDR3 region is CATWAHPPTGWFKIF. The DNA of the CDR3 is TGTGCCACCTGGGCTCACCCCCCCACTGGTTGGTTCAAGATATTT.